This T cell receptor beta chain emerged from a study of blood T cell repertoires in COVID-19. Repertoires were generated with immunoSEQ multiplex PCR, while TCRdb's copy carries only in-frame clones and drops some. The data hold 180,000 or so clones, with around 82% observed a single time. This CDR3 has 16 residues. Germline CDR1 is SGHDT and CDR2 is YYEEEE. V trimming: 4 bases; J trimming: 1 base; junction bases outside the gene matches: 7. This sequence was found in a woman of 80 years or more with acute or convalescent COVID-19. Sequencing input: peripheral blood. The chain has TRBV5-6 and TRBJ1-1, with TRBD1 identical over 10 bases. This CDR3 is CASSPGTGATNTEAFF. The CDR3 coding sequence is TGTGCCAGCAGCCCTGGGACAGGGGCGACGAACACTGAAGCTTTCTTT.